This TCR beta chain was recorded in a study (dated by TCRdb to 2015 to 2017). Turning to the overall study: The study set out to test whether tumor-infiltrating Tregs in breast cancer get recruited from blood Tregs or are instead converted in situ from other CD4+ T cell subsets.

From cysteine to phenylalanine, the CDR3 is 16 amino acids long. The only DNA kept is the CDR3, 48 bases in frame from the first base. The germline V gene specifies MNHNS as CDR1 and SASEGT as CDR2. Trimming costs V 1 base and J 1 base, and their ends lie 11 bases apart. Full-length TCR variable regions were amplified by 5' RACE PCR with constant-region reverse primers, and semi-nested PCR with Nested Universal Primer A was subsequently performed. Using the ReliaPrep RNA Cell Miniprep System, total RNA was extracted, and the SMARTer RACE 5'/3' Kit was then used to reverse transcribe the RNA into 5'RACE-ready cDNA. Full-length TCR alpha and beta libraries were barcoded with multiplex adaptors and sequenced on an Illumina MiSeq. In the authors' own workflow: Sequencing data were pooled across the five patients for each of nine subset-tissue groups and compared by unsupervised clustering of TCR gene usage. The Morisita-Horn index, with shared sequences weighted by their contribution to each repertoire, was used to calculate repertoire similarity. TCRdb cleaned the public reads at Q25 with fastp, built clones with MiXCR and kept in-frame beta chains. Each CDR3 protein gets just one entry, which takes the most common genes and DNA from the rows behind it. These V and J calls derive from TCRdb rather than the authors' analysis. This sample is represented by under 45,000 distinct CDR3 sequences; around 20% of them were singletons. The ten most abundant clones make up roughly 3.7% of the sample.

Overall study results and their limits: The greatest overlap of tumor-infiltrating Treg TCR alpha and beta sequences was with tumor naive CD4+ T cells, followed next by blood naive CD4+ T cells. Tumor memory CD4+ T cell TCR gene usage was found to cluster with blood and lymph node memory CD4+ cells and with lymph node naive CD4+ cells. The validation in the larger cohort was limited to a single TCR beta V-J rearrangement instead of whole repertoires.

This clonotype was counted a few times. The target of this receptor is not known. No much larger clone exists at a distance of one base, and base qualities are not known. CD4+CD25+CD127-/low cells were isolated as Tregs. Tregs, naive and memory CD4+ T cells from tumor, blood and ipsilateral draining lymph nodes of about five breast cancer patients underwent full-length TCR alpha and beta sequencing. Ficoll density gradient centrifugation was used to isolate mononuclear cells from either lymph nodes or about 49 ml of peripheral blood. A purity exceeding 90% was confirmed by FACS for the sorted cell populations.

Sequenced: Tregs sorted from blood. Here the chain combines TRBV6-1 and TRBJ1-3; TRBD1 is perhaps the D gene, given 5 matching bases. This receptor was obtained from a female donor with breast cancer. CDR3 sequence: CASSEGAGRSGNTIYF. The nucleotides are TGTGCCAGCAGTGAAGGGGCAGGGAGGTCTGGAAACACCATATATTTT.